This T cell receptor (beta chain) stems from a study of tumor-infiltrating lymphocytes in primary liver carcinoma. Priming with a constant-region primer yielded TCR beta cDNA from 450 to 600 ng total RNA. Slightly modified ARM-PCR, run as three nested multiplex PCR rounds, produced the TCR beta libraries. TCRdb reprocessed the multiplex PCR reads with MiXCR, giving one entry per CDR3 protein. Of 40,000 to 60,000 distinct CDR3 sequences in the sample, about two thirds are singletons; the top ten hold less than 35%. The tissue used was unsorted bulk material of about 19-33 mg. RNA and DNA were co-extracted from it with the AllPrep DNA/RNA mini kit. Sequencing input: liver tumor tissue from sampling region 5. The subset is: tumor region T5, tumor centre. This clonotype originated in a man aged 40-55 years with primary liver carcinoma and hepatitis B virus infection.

The CDR3 protein is CSGHGTGATYEQYF. In nucleotides, the CDR3 is TGCAGTGGGCATGGGACAGGGGCGACATACGAGCAGTACTTC. This chain links TRBV20-1 with TRBJ2-7, with 10 bases lining up with TRBD1. With 7 bases clipped from V and 4 bases from J, the junction kept 10 bases outside the gene matches. Germline assignment: CDR1 DFQATT and CDR2 SNEGSKA (reference sequence). The CDR3 contains 14 residues.